A single TCR beta chain is shown here with its context. This entry belongs to a study of blood T cell repertoires in COVID-19. As for the study in general: The United States, Italy and Spain provided the acute and convalescent COVID-19 samples.

V shed 4 bases and J 2 bases; nucleotides not matched to a gene: 11. The germline V gene encodes CDR1 SGHTA and CDR2 FQGNSA. CDR3 size: 19 residues. The authors' processing: Researchers report that nucleated cell counts were estimated from reference gene primer amplification. Sequenced by immunoSEQ multiplex PCR; TCRdb stores in-frame clones only, minus some. The DNA gave D and trimming, while V, J and clone size come from that table. Here the sample spans over 150,000 clones, approximately 80% being singletons. The TCR comes from a human donor in a cohort sampled during active COVID-19. The chain joins TRBV7-2 to TRBJ2-2, with TRBD2 matching over 12 bases. What was sequenced was peripheral blood. CDR3 residues: CASSSILLAGGPNTGELFF. CDR3 nucleotides: TGTGCCAGCAGCTCCATCCTCCTAGCGGGAGGGCCAAACACCGGGGAGCTGTTTTTT.